These 25 T cell receptor beta chains share one sample of origin, sequenced in a study of PD-1 blockade in classical Hodgkin lymphoma. Sequencing used immunoSEQ multiplex PCR; TCRdb keeps in-frame clones, though not all of them. The data contain 3,000 to 4,500 clones, about two thirds of them singletons. Time point noted: cycle 4 day 1 (C4D1), after 6 weeks of nivolumab. No patient escaped relapse after autologous stem cell transplantation, and brentuximab vedotin exposure varied. Magnetic depletion of non-target cells from thawed PBMCs yielded purified CD8+ T cells. The source material was CD8+ T cells from blood, sampled before the fourth cycle of nivolumab. The receptors were gathered from a human donor with classical Hodgkin lymphoma.

V gene TRBV10-3 combines with J gene TRBJ2-6, with TRBD1 matching 10 bases. This CDR3 is built from 16 residues. Trimming took 7 bases from V and 1 from J; bases not matched to a gene: 4. Looked up from germline, CDR1 is ENHRY and CDR2 is SYGVKD. CDR3 bases: TGTGCCATCACCCCGGGACAGGGGTCTGGGGCCAACGTCCTGACTTTC. As protein: CAITPGQGSGANVLTF.

The chain combines TRBV6-1 with TRBJ1-2; D uncertain. The V and J ends lost 6 bases and 5 bases respectively, with 7 bases between them. The germline V gene encodes CDR1 MNHNS and CDR2 SASEGT. CDR3 length: 11 amino acids. The CDR3 region is CASRRGYGYTF. CDR3 in DNA: TGTGCCAGCAGGAGAGGGTATGGCTACACCTTC.

This clone was observed a handful of times. The chain couples TRBV5-1 to TRBJ2-7, with 9 bases that match TRBD1. CDR3 length equals 14 residues. V dropped 2 bases and J dropped 3; count of bases not matched to a gene: 3. Germline V gives CDR1 SGHRS, CDR2 YFSETQ. The CDR3 bases are TGCGCCAGCAGCTTTGTGACAGGGGGCTACGAGCAGTACTTC. It translates to CASSFVTGGYEQYF.

The rearrangement joins TRBV6-6 to TRBJ2-1; maybe TRBD2 (5 bases). The CDR3 consists of 12 residues. Germline V gene lookup returns CDR1 MNHNY and CDR2 SVGAGI (reference sequence). Trimming removed 2 bases from V and 8 bases from J, with 7 bases in between. CDR3 residues: CASSYSGDEQFF. The CDR3 region has the DNA TGTGCCAGCAGTTACAGCGGAGATGAGCAGTTCTTC.

The chain carries TRBV7-9 and TRBJ2-3, with D possibly being TRBD1 or TRBD2 (5 bases each). The V and J ends lost 7 bases and 6 bases respectively, with 23 bases between them. The CDR3 runs to 16 residues. CDR1 SEHNR and CDR2 FQNEAQ come from the germline V gene (reference sequence). CDR3 in DNA: TGTGCCAGCAACAGCTTAGCAGGGACCTCCAGGGATACGCAGTATTTT. Its protein is CASNSLAGTSRDTQYF.

The CDR3 here is CASSSSRGEDYGYTF. CDR3 in DNA: TGTGCCAGCAGCTCTTCTAGGGGAGAGGACTATGGCTACACCTTC. V and J are TRBV7-9 and TRBJ1-2; tentative D call: TRBD1 (5 bases). This CDR3 comprises 15 residues. Germline lookup yields CDR1 SEHNR and CDR2 FQNEAQ (reference sequence). Trimming shortened V by 4 bases and J by 3 bases, and 15 bases separated the two germline ends.

The chain employs TRBV6-5 and TRBJ1-4; D call uncertain. Between the trimmed V and J ends, which lost 2 bases and 8 bases, there was a span of 9 bases. Looked up from germline, CDR1 is MNHEY and CDR2 is SVGAGI. The CDR3 is made up of 13 amino acids. The chain's CDR3 is CASSYRVGEKLFF. For the CDR3, the DNA is TGTGCCAGCAGTTACCGGGTTGGGGAAAAACTGTTTTTT.

This chain uses TRBV28 with TRBJ2-5; TRBD2 matches 11 bases. This CDR3 is 16 amino acids long. CDR1 MDHEN and CDR2 SYDVKM come from the germline V gene. The V segment lost 3 bases and the J segment 1 base; nucleotides outside the gene matches: 4. The CDR3: CASSFLGTSGQETQYF. The CDR3 DNA reads TGTGCCAGCAGTTTCTTAGGGACTAGCGGCCAAGAGACCCAGTACTTC.

CDR3 in amino acids: CASSGQGAGEKLFF. The CDR3 DNA reads TGTGCCAGCAGTGGTCAGGGGGCTGGTGAAAAACTGTTTTTT. This sequence joins TRBV6-6 and TRBJ1-4, with 8 bases lining up with TRBD1. The CDR3 totals 14 residues. Germline lookup yields CDR1 MNHNY and CDR2 SVGAGI (reference sequence). V shed 5 bases, J shed 7 bases, and the junction held 6 bases outside the gene matches.

The V and J genes are TRBV27 and TRBJ2-7; a weak D match, TRBD2 (5 bases). In germline, CDR1 is MNHEY, CDR2 SMNVEV (reference sequence). V lost 5 bases, J lost 5 bases, and 16 bases lay in between. This CDR3 has 14 residues. CDR3 sequence (DNA): TGTGCCAGCAGTCCCTTCGGGGTAGTCCACGAGCAGTACGTC. This encodes CASSPFGVVHEQYV.

For the CDR3, the DNA is TGTGCCAGCAGCTTAGGGAACACCGGGGAGCTGTTTTTT. The encoded protein is CASSLGNTGELFF. The chain has TRBV7-2 and TRBJ2-2; D gene unclear. CDR3 length equals 13 residues. V was pared by 1 base and J by 1 base, with 1 base between. Germline V gives CDR1 SGHTA, CDR2 FQGNSA.

The rearrangement links TRBV4-2 to TRBJ1-6; D is uncertain. In germline, CDR1 is LGHNA, CDR2 YNFKEQ. Trimming cost V 7 bases and J 0 bases, with 10 bases left between them. This CDR3 contains 15 residues. The CDR3 DNA reads TGTGCCAGCACCCGGATAAGCTCCTATAATTCACCCCTCCACTTT. Amino acids: CASTRISSYNSPLHF.

V and J are TRBV4-1 and TRBJ2-1; a possible D gene is TRBD2 (5 bases). CDR3 length: 18 residues. The V end lost 0 bases, the J end lost 1 base, and 16 bases lay between the germline ends. Germline CDR1 is MGHRA and CDR2 is YSYEKL. CDR3 coding DNA: TGCGCCAGCAGCCAAGAACCCCCCACTAGTTGGTCCTACAATGAGCAGTTCTTC. Protein product: CASSQEPPTSWSYNEQFF.

V and J are TRBV27 and TRBJ2-1; 12 bases fit TRBD2. Germline assignment: CDR1 MNHEY and CDR2 SMNVEV (reference sequence). V lost 6 bases, J lost 4 bases, and 4 bases stayed unmatched. The CDR3 extends over 15 amino acids. The CDR3 nucleotides are TGTGCCAGCAGAACGGGACTAGCGGGTTACAATGAGCAGTTCTTC. Translating it yields CASRTGLAGYNEQFF.

J is TRBJ2-1 and V is TRBV4-3; 15 positions agree with TRBD2. CDR3 size: 17 residues. The V and J ends lost 3 bases and 8 bases, in that order; junction bases with no gene match: 8. Per germline, CDR1 LGHNA and CDR2 YSLEER. The CDR3, as DNA: TGCGCCAGCAGCCACCGCGGACTAGCGGGAGGGGGCGATGAGCAGTTCTTC. It codes for CASSHRGLAGGGDEQFF.

A remark on this clone: At one end the junction does not follow the germline gene, possibly because of a read error. The chain is built from TRBV4-1 and TRBJ1-2, with D unresolved. CDR3 size: 12 residues. Germline V CDR1 and CDR2: MGHRA, YSYEKL. DNA for the CDR3: TGCGCCAGCAGCCAAGATCACCACTCCCTCCGCTTC. This sequence encodes CASSQDHHSLRF.

V is TRBV27 and J is TRBJ2-3; 9 bases fit TRBD2. The trim removed 2 bases at V and 1 base at J, leaving 1 base unmatched. Germline assignment: CDR1 MNHEY and CDR2 SMNVEV (reference sequence). CDR3 length equals 15 residues. The CDR3 reads CASSLAGGRTDTQYF. CDR3 nucleotides: TGTGCCAGCAGTTTAGCGGGGGGGCGCACAGATACGCAGTATTTT.

The sample holds a few counts of this clone. This chain links TRBV2 with TRBJ1-5; the D is unclear. V was trimmed by 7 bases and J by 0 bases, leaving 19 bases between them. The CDR3 consists of 17 residues. Germline loops: CDR1 SNHLY, CDR2 FYNNEI. CDR3 loop: CASTRLFASGSNQPQHF. CDR3 nucleotides: TGTGCCAGCACTCGACTCTTCGCGAGCGGTAGCAATCAGCCCCAGCATTTT. The full variable domain, in which reference TRBV2 and TRBJ1-5 provide the parts outside the CDR3, is EPEVTQTPSHQVTQMGQEVILRCVPISNHLYFYWYRQILGQKVEFLVSFYNNEISEKSEIFDDQFSVERPDGSNFTLKIRSTKLEDSAMYFCASTRLFASGSNQPQHFGDGTRLSIL.

V gene TRBV7-2 combines with J gene TRBJ2-3; D remains ambiguous. The CDR3 contains 12 residues. The germline V and J ends were trimmed by 5 bases and 2 bases, with 5 bases remaining between them. Germline CDR1 is SGHTA and CDR2 is FQGNSA. The CDR3 here is CASSSITDTQYF. The DNA of the CDR3 is TGTGCCAGCAGCAGCATCACAGATACGCAGTATTTT.

This rearrangement joins TRBV4-3 to TRBJ2-1; 7 bases fit TRBD2. CDR1 is LGHNA, CDR2 YSLEER, per germline. J gave up 5 bases and V 4 bases, and 17 bases lay outside the gene matches. CDR3 length: 18 residues. The CDR3 coding sequence is TGCGCCAGCAGCCCCCTCGTGGGGCGGGAGATGGTCGACAATGAGCAGTTCTTC. This gives the protein CASSPLVGREMVDNEQFF.

This clone was detected once. The chain has TRBV29-1 and TRBJ1-2; D is ambiguous. This CDR3 is 13 amino acids long. The V gene lost 3 bases and the J gene lost 4 bases, with 12 bases spanning the gap. Germline V gene lookup returns CDR1 SQVTM and CDR2 ANQGSEA. The CDR3 DNA follows: TGCAGCGTTGACGCAGGTCGGGGCTATGGCTACACCTTC. Amino acids: CSVDAGRGYGYTF.

This clone has just a few counts. The V call is TRBV7-8, the J call TRBJ2-3, with D uncertain. The CDR3 extends over 13 amino acids. Per the germline V gene, CDR1 is SGHVS and CDR2 is FQNEAQ. V lost 0 bases and J lost 4, with 5 bases in between. Here the CDR3 reads CASSLASADTQYF. The DNA of the CDR3 is TGTGCCAGCAGCTTAGCCAGCGCAGATACGCAGTATTTT.

This sequence joins TRBV7-8 and TRBJ2-1; D assignment may be TRBD1 or TRBD2 (5 bases each). The germline V gene encodes CDR1 SGHVS and CDR2 FQNEAQ. Trimming removed 2 bases at V and 8 bases at J, with 19 bases between. The CDR3 length is 16 residues. The CDR3 DNA sequence: TGTGCCAGCAGCTTATATGGCCCGGGGCCGGTCGATGAGCAGTTCTTC. Amino acids: CASSLYGPGPVDEQFF.

The V call is TRBV19, the J call TRBJ1-1; D is uncertain. Trimming took off 2 bases at V and 0 bases at J, with 7 bases between the two ends. The CDR3 is made up of 14 amino acids. Germline CDR1 is LNHDA and CDR2 is SQIVND (reference sequence). Here the CDR3 DNA reads TGTGCCAGTAGTATAACTCGTTTGAACACTGAAGCTTTCTTT. This gives the protein CASSITRLNTEAFF.

This chain joins TRBV2 and TRBJ2-1; 10 bases fit TRBD1. This CDR3 is built from 21 residues. Trimming cost V 7 bases and J 4 bases; bases outside gene matches: 25. Germline lookup yields CDR1 SNHLY and CDR2 FYNNEI. CDR3 DNA: TGTGCCAGCACTGGTGGGTTAAGGACGGGACAGGGGACCGTACCTTACAATGAGCAGTTCTTC. This encodes CASTGGLRTGQGTVPYNEQFF. The entire variable domain, with the rest obtained from reference TRBV2 and TRBJ2-1, is as follows: EPEVTQTPSHQVTQMGQEVILRCVPISNHLYFYWYRQILGQKVEFLVSFYNNEISEKSEIFDDQFSVERPDGSNFTLKIRSTKLEDSAMYFCASTGGLRTGQGTVPYNEQFFGPGTRLTVL.